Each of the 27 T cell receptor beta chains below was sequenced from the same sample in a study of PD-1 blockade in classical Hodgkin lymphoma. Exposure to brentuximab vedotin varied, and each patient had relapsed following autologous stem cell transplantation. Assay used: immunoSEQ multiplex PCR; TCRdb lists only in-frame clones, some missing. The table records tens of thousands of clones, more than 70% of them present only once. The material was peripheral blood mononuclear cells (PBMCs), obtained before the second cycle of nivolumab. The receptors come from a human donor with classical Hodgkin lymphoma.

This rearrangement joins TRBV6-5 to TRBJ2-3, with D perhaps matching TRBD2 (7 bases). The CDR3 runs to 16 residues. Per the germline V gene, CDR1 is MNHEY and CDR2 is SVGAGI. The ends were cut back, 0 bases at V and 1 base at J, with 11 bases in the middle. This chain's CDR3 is CASSYSKGGRTDTQYF. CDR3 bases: TGTGCCAGCAGTTACTCGAAGGGGGGGCGCACAGATACGCAGTATTTT.

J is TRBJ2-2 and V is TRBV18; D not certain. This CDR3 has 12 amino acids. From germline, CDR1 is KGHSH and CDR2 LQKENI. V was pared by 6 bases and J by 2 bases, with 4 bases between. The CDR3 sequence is CASSGNTGELFF. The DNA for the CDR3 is TGTGCCAGCTCGGGAAACACCGGGGAGCTGTTTTTT.

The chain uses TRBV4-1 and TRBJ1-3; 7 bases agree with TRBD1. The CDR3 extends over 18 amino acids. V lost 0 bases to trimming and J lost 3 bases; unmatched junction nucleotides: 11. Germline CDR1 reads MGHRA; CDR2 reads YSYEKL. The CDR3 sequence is CASSQDKGGGAGGNTIYF. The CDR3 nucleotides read TGCGCCAGCAGCCAAGATAAAGGAGGGGGCGCGGGTGGAAACACCATATATTTT.

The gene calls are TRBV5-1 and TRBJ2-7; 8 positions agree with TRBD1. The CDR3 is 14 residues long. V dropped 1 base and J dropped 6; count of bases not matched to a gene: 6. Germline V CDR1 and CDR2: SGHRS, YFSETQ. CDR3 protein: CASSLLTGGSEQYF. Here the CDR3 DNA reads TGCGCCAGCAGCTTGCTAACAGGGGGGTCCGAGCAGTACTTC.

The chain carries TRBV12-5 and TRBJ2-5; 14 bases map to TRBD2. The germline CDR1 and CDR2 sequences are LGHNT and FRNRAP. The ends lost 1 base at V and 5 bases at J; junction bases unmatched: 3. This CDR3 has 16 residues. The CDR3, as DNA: TGTGCTAGTGGTTTGGGACTAGCGGGGGGGCTGGAGACCCAGTACTTC. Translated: CASGLGLAGGLETQYF.

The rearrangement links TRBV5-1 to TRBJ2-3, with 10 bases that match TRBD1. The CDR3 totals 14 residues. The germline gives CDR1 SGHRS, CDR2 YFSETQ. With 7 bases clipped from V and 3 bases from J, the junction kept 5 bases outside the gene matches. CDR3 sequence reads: CASGRTGGTDTQYF. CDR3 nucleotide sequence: TGCGCCAGCGGCAGGACAGGGGGGACAGATACGCAGTATTTT.

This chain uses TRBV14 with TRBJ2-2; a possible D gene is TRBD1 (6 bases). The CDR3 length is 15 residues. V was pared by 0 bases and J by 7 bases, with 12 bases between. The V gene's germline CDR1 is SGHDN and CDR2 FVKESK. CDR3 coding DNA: TGTGCCAGCAGCCAAGATTTGGGGGCGATCGGGGAGCTGTTTTTT. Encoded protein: CASSQDLGAIGELFF.

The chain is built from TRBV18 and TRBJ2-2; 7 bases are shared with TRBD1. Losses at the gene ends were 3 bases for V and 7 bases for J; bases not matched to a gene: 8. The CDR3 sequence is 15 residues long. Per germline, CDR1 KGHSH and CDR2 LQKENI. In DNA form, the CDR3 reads TGTGCCAGCTCACCGACAGGGCTCGGTGGCGGGGAGCTGTTTTTT. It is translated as CASSPTGLGGGELFF.

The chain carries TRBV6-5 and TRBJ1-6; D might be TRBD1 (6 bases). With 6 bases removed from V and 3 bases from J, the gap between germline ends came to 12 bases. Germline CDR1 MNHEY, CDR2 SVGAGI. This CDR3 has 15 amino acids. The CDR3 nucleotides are TGTGCCAGCAGGCCCCAGGGGATCTATAATTCACCCCTCCACTTT. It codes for CASRPQGIYNSPLHF.

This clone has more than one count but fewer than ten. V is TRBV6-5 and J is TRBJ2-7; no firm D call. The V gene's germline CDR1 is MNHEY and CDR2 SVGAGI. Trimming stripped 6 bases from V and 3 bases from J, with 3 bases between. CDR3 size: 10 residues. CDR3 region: CASRRYEQYF. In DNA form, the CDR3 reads TGTGCCAGCAGGCGCTACGAGCAGTACTTC.

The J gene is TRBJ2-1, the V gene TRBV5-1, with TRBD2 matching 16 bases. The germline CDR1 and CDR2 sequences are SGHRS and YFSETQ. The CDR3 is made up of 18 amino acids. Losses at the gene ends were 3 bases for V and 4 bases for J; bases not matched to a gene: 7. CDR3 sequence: CASSSGTSGGVAYNEQFF. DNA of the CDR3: TGCGCCAGCAGCTCCGGGACTAGCGGGGGGGTGGCTTACAATGAGCAGTTCTTC.

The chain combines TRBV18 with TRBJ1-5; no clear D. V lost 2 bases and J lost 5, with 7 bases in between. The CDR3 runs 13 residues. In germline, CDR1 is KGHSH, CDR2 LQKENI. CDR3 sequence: CASSPGMDQPQHF. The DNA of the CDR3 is TGTGCCAGCTCACCAGGGATGGATCAGCCCCAGCATTTT.

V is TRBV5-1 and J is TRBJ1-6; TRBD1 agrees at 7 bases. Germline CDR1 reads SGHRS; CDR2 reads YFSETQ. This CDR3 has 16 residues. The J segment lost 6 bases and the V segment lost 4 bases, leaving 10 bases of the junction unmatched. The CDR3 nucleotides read TGCGCCAGCAGCCCGACAGGGTACGGGGGTAATTCACCCCTCCACTTT. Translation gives CASSPTGYGGNSPLHF.

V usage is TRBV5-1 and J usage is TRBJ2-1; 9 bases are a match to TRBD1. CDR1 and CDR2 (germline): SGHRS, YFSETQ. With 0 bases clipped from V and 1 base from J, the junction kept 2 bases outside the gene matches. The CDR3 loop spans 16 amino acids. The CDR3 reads CASSLGQGVSYNEQFF. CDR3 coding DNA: TGCGCCAGCAGCTTGGGACAGGGGGTTTCCTACAATGAGCAGTTCTTC.

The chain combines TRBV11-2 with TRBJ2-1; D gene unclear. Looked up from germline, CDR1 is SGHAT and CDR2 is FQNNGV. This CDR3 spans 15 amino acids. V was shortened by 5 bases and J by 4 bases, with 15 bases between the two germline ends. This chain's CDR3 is CASSHILFLYNEQFF. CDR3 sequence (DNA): TGTGCCAGCAGCCATATCCTCTTTTTATACAATGAGCAGTTCTTC.

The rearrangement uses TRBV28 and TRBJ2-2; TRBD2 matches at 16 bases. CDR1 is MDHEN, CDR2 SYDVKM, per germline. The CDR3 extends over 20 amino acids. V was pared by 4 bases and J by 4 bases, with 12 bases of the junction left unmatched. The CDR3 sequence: CASSSPGLAGGQRITGELFF. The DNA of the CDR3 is TGTGCCAGCAGTTCGCCGGGACTAGCGGGGGGGCAGCGGATCACCGGGGAGCTGTTTTTT.

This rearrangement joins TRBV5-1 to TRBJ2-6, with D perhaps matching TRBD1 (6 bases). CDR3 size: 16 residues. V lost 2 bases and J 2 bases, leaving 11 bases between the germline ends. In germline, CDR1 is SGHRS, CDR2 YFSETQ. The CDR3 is CASSFQGIPGANVLTF. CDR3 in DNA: TGCGCCAGCAGCTTCCAGGGGATCCCTGGGGCCAACGTCCTGACTTTC.

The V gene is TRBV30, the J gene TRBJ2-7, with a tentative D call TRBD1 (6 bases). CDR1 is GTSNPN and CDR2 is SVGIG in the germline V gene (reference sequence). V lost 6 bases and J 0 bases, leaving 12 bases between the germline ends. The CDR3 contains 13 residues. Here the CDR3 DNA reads TGTGCCTGTCAGGGGCCGAGCTCCTACGAGCAGTACTTC. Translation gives CACQGPSSYEQYF.

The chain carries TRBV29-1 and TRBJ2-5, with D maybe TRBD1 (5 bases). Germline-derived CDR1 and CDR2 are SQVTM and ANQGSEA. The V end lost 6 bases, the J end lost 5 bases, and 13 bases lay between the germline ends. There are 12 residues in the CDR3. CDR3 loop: CSVSAGSETQYF. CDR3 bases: TGCAGCGTGAGTGCAGGGTCGGAGACCCAGTACTTC.

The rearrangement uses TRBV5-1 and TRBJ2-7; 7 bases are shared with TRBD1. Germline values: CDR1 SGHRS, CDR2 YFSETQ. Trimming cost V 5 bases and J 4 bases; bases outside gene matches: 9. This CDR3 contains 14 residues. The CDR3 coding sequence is TGCGCCAGCAGAACGGAGGACAGGAGTTACGAGCAGTACTTC. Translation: CASRTEDRSYEQYF.

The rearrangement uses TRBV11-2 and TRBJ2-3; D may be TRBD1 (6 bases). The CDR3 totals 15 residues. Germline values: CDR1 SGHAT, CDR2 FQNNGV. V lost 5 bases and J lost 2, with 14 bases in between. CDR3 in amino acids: CASSTSGETTDTQYF. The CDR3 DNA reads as TGTGCCAGCAGCACCTCAGGGGAGACCACAGATACGCAGTATTTT.

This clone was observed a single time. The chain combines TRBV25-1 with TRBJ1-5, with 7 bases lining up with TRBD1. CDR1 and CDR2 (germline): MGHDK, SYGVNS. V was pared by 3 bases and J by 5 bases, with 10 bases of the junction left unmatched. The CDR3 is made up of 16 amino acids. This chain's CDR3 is CASSECRDRAHQPQHF. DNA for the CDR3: TGTGCCAGCAGTGAGTGTCGGGACAGAGCTCATCAGCCCCAGCATTTT.

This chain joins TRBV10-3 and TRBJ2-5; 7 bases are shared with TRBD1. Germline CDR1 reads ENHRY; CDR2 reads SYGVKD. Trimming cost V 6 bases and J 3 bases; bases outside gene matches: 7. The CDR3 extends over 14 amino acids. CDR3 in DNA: TGTGCCATCAGATCCGACAGGGACGAAGAGACCCAGTACTTC. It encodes CAIRSDRDEETQYF.

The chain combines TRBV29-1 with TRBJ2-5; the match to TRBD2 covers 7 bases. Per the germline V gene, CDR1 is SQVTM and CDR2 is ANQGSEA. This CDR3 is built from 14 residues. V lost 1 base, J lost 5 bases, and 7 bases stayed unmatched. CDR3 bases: TGCAGCGTTGAAGGGGCGCGGGGGTGGGAGACCCAGTACTTC. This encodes CSVEGARGWETQYF.

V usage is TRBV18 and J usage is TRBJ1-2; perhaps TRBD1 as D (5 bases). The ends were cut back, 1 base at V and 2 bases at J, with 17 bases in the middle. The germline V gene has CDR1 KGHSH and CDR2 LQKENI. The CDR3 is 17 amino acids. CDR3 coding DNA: TGTGCCAGCTCACCACGGGGCAGAGACTACCCAAACTATGGCTACACCTTC. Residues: CASSPRGRDYPNYGYTF.

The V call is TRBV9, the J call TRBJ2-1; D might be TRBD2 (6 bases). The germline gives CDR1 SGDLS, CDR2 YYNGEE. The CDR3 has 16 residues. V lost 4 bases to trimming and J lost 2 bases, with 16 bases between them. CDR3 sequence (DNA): TGTGCCAGCAGCCTCCCTAGCGCCACTACCTACAATGAGCAGTTCTTC. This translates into CASSLPSATTYNEQFF.

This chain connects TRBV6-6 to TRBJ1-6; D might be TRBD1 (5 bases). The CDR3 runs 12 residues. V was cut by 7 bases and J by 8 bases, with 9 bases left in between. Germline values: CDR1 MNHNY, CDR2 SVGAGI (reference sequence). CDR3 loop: CASNRQDSPLHF. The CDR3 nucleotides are TGTGCCAGCAACAGGCAGGATTCACCCCTCCACTTT.